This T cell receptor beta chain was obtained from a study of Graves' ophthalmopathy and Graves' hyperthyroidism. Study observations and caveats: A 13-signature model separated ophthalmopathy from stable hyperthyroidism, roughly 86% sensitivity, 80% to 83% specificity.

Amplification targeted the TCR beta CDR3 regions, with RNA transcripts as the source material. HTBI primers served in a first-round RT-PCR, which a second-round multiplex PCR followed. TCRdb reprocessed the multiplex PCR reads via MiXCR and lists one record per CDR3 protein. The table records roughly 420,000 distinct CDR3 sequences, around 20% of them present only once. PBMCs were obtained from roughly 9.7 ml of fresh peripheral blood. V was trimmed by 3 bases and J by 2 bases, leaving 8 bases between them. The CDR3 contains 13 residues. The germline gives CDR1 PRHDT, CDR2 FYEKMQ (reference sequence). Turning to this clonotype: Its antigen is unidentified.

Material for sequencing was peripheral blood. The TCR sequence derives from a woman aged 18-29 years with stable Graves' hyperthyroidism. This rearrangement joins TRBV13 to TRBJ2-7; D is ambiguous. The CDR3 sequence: CASSFYQTYEQYF. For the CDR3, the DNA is TGTGCCAGCAGCTTTTACCAAACCTACGAGCAGTACTTC.